The 29 T cell receptor beta chains given below trace back to one sample, sequenced in a study of Ad26.COV2.S vaccination and SARS-CoV-2 variants. The table came from immunoSEQ multiplex PCR; TCRdb's copy has only in-frame clones and leaves some out. The table includes 200,000 to 300,000 clones, around nine tenths detected once. The treatment here: about 20 received Ad26.COV2.S at low or high dose, single or two shots; several received placebo; per-sample allocation not given. Day 63 following the first vaccine or placebo injection was when the samples were taken. The sample consisted of peripheral blood, taken in a trial of Ad26.COV2.S vaccine versus placebo. The receptors were sampled from a person between 18 and 59 years old who received the Ad26.COV2.S COVID-19 vaccine or a placebo.

The chain uses TRBV28 and TRBJ1-2, with D unresolved. V gave up 2 bases and J gave up 4 bases, with 8 bases separating them. The CDR3 contains 13 residues. Germline CDR1 reads MDHEN; CDR2 reads SYDVKM. This chain's CDR3 is CASSLSAVYGYTF. DNA of the CDR3: TGTGCCAGCAGTTTAAGTGCAGTCTATGGCTACACCTTC.

The chain combines TRBV27 with TRBJ1-5; D remains unclear. This CDR3 is 17 amino acids long. Trimming shortened V by 2 bases and J by 7 bases, and 21 bases separated the two germline ends. Looked up from germline, CDR1 is MNHEY and CDR2 is SMNVEV (reference sequence). CDR3 coding DNA: TGTGCCAGCAGTTTAACGCCCTATCCAAAGTTCAACCAGCCCCAGCATTTT. Protein product: CASSLTPYPKFNQPQHF.

The gene calls are TRBV6-5 and TRBJ2-7, with a tentative D call TRBD2 (6 bases). CDR1 is MNHEY, CDR2 SVGAGI, per germline. V lost 4 bases to trimming and J lost 7 bases, with 23 bases between them. The CDR3 contains 16 residues. The CDR3, as DNA: TGTGCCAGCAGTTTTTTGGGACTTCCCAGTCCAGGAGAGCAGTACTTC. Its protein product is CASSFLGLPSPGEQYF.

V and J are TRBV7-9 and TRBJ2-3; no clear D. From germline, CDR1 is SEHNR and CDR2 FQNEAQ (reference sequence). The CDR3 is made up of 14 amino acids. The V end was cut by 1 base, the J end by 2 bases, with 7 bases between. CDR3 amino acids: CASSLEVDTDTQYF. The CDR3 coding sequence is TGTGCCAGCAGCTTAGAGGTGGACACAGATACGCAGTATTTT.

CDR3 DNA sequence: TGTGCCAGTGGAGCAGCGAATCAGCCCCAGCATTTT. Its translation is CASGAANQPQHF. The chain uses TRBV19 and TRBJ1-5; D remains ambiguous. V was shortened by 8 bases and J by 4 bases, with 9 bases between the two germline ends. Germline CDR1 and CDR2: LNHDA and SQIVND (reference sequence). CDR3 length equals 12 residues.

This clone has only one observation. The chain combines TRBV5-1 with TRBJ2-3, with 11 bases aligning to TRBD1. Losses at the gene ends were 0 bases for V and 2 bases for J; bases not matched to a gene: 8. The CDR3 has 18 residues. Germline values: CDR1 SGHRS, CDR2 YFSETQ. In nucleotides, the CDR3 is TGCGCCAGCAGCTTGGAGGTCGGGACAGGGGGGAACACAGATACGCAGTATTTT. Amino acid sequence: CASSLEVGTGGNTDTQYF.

This sequence joins TRBV11-1 and TRBJ1-1, with D possibly being TRBD1 (6 bases). The CDR3 sequence is 16 residues long. Trimming cost V 5 bases and J 4 bases, with 20 bases left between them. Looked up from germline, CDR1 is SGHAT and CDR2 is FQDESV (reference sequence). CDR3 region: CASSRSRGGGITEAFF. The CDR3 DNA follows: TGTGCCAGCAGCCGCAGTAGGGGGGGTGGAATCACTGAAGCTTTCTTT.

The rearrangement joins TRBV11-2 to TRBJ2-7; D ambiguous. This CDR3 has 15 residues. Germline CDR1 and CDR2: SGHAT and FQNNGV. V lost 0 bases and J lost 3, with 12 bases in between. The CDR3 DNA sequence: TGTGCCAGCAGCTTAGAGGCCGGGCCCCTCTACGAGCAGTACTTC. This translates into CASSLEAGPLYEQYF.

The V and J genes are TRBV4-1 and TRBJ1-5, with D possibly being TRBD1 (6 bases). CDR3 length equals 15 residues. With 5 bases removed from V and 3 bases from J, the gap between germline ends came to 14 bases. The germline V gene encodes CDR1 MGHRA and CDR2 YSYEKL. DNA of the CDR3: TGCGCCAGCAGCAGGGGGGGGAGTTACAATCAGCCCCAGCATTTT. The encoded protein is CASSRGGSYNQPQHF.

The rearrangement links TRBV28 to TRBJ1-3; D not resolved. The CDR3 is made up of 14 amino acids. V lost 11 bases to trimming and J lost 0 bases, with 14 bases between them. The germline V gene has CDR1 MDHEN and CDR2 SYDVKM. The CDR3 region is CAGRPALSGNTIYF. CDR3 DNA: TGTGCCGGACGACCGGCCCTCTCTGGAAACACCATATATTTT.

The chain recombines TRBV5-1 with TRBJ2-7; D might be TRBD1 (6 bases). Deletions cut 0 bases from V and 3 bases from J, with 22 bases between. CDR3 length: 18 amino acids. The germline V gene has CDR1 SGHRS and CDR2 YFSETQ. In DNA, the CDR3 is TGCGCCAGCAGCTTGGGACGATTTACTAAGGGGGTAGACTACGAGCAGTACTTC. Translating gives CASSLGRFTKGVDYEQYF.

CDR3 loop: CASSLMAGGLAYTF. CDR3 nucleotides: TGTGCCAGCAGTTTGATGGCAGGGGGCCTAGCCTACACCTTC. The chain has TRBV28 and TRBJ1-2; TRBD1 matches at 8 bases. CDR3 length: 14 amino acids. Germline V lookup: CDR1 MDHEN, CDR2 SYDVKM. Germline trimming cut 3 bases from V and 10 bases from J; bases unmatched to any gene: 10.

This clone has a single count. The CDR3 spells CASSTEEGIDEQYF. CDR3 nucleotides: TGTGCCAGCAGCACAGAGGAGGGGATCGACGAGCAGTACTTC. V gene TRBV7-8 combines with J gene TRBJ2-7; D might be TRBD2 (6 bases). The CDR3 consists of 14 residues. Per the germline V gene, CDR1 is SGHVS and CDR2 is FQNEAQ. The V gene lost 5 bases and the J gene lost 5 bases, with 16 bases spanning the gap.

This clone came up a few times. The chain has TRBV28 and TRBJ1-6, with 7 bases fitting TRBD1. The V and J ends lost 3 bases and 1 base, in that order; junction bases with no gene match: 9. This CDR3 is 18 amino acids long. Germline V lookup: CDR1 MDHEN, CDR2 SYDVKM. CDR3 coding DNA: TGTGCCAGCAGTTTTGGCAGGGCAGGGGGTTCCTATAATTCACCCCTCCACTTT. Protein: CASSFGRAGGSYNSPLHF.

The V call is TRBV7-9, the J call TRBJ2-7, with a tentative D call TRBD1 (6 bases). This CDR3 spans 15 amino acids. CDR1 is SEHNR, CDR2 FQNEAQ, per germline (reference sequence). Trimming took 5 bases from V and 0 from J, leaving 14 bases between them. CDR3 DNA sequence: TGTGCCAGCAGCCACCGACAGGACAGCTCCTACGAGCAGTACTTC. Protein product: CASSHRQDSSYEQYF.

The V gene is TRBV25-1, the J gene TRBJ2-1; D gene uncertain. Trimming stripped 5 bases from V and 5 bases from J, with 10 bases between. The CDR3 covers 13 residues. Germline values: CDR1 MGHDK, CDR2 SYGVNS. CDR3 sequence reads: CASSWVENNEQFF. The CDR3 bases are TGTGCCAGCAGTTGGGTGGAAAACAATGAGCAGTTCTTC. The full variable domain, its missing parts supplied by reference TRBV25-1 and TRBJ2-1, is EADIYQTPRYLVIGTGKKITLECSQTMGHDKMYWYQQDPGMELHLIHYSYGVNSTEKGDLSSESTVSRIRTEHFPLTLESARPSHTSQYLCASSWVENNEQFFGPGTRLTVL.

This chain links TRBV13 with TRBJ2-3, with 9 bases identical to TRBD2. V lost 5 bases, J lost 2 bases, and 11 bases stayed unmatched. The length of the CDR3 is 17 residues. Germline loops: CDR1 PRHDT, CDR2 FYEKMQ (reference sequence). The DNA for the CDR3 is TGTGCCAGCAGCCCGGGACTAGCAAACACGTTCACAGATACGCAGTATTTT. Residues: CASSPGLANTFTDTQYF. Combining the CDR3 with reference TRBV13 and TRBJ2-3 gives the whole variable domain AAGVIQSPRHLIKEKRETATLKCYPIPRHDTVYWYQQGPGQDPQFLISFYEKMQSDKGSIPDRFSAQQFSDYHSELNMSSLELGDSALYFCASSPGLANTFTDTQYFGPGTRLTVL.

This chain connects TRBV6-5 to TRBJ2-5, with TRBD1 identical over 11 bases. Germline V CDR1 and CDR2: MNHEY, SVGAGI. Trimming at V came to 6 bases and at J to 5 bases, leaving 5 bases not matched to a gene. This CDR3 spans 14 amino acids. The CDR3 sequence is CASSGQGAGETQYF. CDR3 in DNA: TGTGCCAGCAGCGGACAGGGGGCAGGGGAGACCCAGTACTTC.

The CDR3 protein is CASGKLAGQGGETQYF. DNA for the CDR3: TGTGCCAGCGGAAAACTAGCGGGTCAGGGTGGCGAGACCCAGTACTTC. This chain connects TRBV28 to TRBJ2-5, with 9 nucleotides matching TRBD2. This CDR3 is 16 amino acids long. Trimming took 8 bases from V and 5 from J; bases not matched to a gene: 15. The germline V gene encodes CDR1 MDHEN and CDR2 SYDVKM.

The chain carries TRBV3-1 (or the pseudogene TRBV3-2) and TRBJ2-7, with D unclear. CDR3 length: 15 amino acids. Germline CDR1 is LGHDT and CDR2 is YNNKEL (reference sequence). V was shortened by 3 bases and J by 7 bases, with 19 bases between the two germline ends. The CDR3 DNA reads TGTGCCAGCAGCCAGGCTACAGACCCCGGTGGTGAGCAGTACTTC. Translating gives CASSQATDPGGEQYF.

The J gene is TRBJ2-7, the V gene TRBV6-5; 10 bases fit TRBD2. Per the germline V gene, CDR1 is MNHEY and CDR2 is SVGAGI. This CDR3 has 13 amino acids. Trimming took 6 bases from V and 5 from J; bases not matched to a gene: 4. Here the CDR3 reads CASRGLATHEQYF. As DNA, the CDR3 is TGTGCCAGCAGGGGACTAGCGACCCACGAGCAGTACTTC.

This chain joins TRBV7-9 and TRBJ2-7; 12 bases map to TRBD2. This CDR3 comprises 17 residues. CDR1 is SEHNR and CDR2 is FQNEAQ in the germline V gene (reference sequence). The J segment lost 4 bases and the V segment lost 1 base, leaving 8 bases of the junction unmatched. The CDR3 is CASSLGLAGGVAYEQYF. CDR3 nucleotide sequence: TGTGCCAGCAGCTTAGGGCTAGCGGGAGGGGTCGCGTACGAGCAGTACTTC.

This clone was detected once. This chain connects TRBV19 to TRBJ1-5; perhaps TRBD1 as D (6 bases). Germline loops: CDR1 LNHDA, CDR2 SQIVND (reference sequence). The CDR3 has 14 residues. Trimming removed 4 bases from V and 10 bases from J, with 17 bases in between. CDR3 residues: CASSTTGRGTPQHF. The CDR3 DNA sequence: TGTGCCAGTAGTACTACAGGGCGCGGGACTCCCCAGCATTTT. Full variable domain (remainder filled in from reference TRBV19 and TRBJ1-5): DGGITQSPKYLFRKEGQNVTLSCEQNLNHDAMYWYRQDPGQGLRLIYYSQIVNDFQKGDIAEGYSVSREKKESFPLTVTSAQKNPTAFYLCASSTTGRGTPQHFGDGTRLSIL.

A remark on this clone: At one boundary the junction diverges from the germline segment, which might be a read error. The rearrangement joins TRBV28 to TRBJ1-1; 7 bases line up with TRBD1. Looked up from germline, CDR1 is MDHEN and CDR2 is SYDVKM. CDR3 size: 16 residues. CDR3 in DNA: TGTGCCAGCAGTGCGAGCCTCGGGACAGTGAACCCTGAAGCTTTCTTT. It yields the protein CASSASLGTVNPEAFF.

The V call is TRBV7-9, the J call TRBJ1-3; no clear D. Trimming shortened V by 0 bases and J by 2 bases, and 5 bases separated the two germline ends. This CDR3 contains 14 residues. Germline V CDR1 and CDR2: SEHNR, FQNEAQ (reference sequence). This CDR3 reads CASSLAGTGNTIYF. The CDR3, as DNA: TGTGCCAGCAGCTTAGCCGGAACTGGAAACACCATATATTTT. The whole variable domain, remainder taken from reference TRBV7-9 and TRBJ1-3, is DTGVSQNPRHKITKRGQNVTFRCDPISEHNRLYWYRQTLGQGPEFLTYFQNEAQLEKSRLLSDRFSAERPKGSFSTLEIQRTEQGDSAMYLCASSLAGTGNTIYFGEGSWLTVV.

The CDR3: CASSMAGQGYEQYF. The CDR3 nucleotides read TGTGCCAGTAGTATGGCGGGGCAGGGTTACGAGCAGTACTTC. This chain connects TRBV19 to TRBJ2-7, with D perhaps TRBD2 (6 bases). From germline, CDR1 is LNHDA and CDR2 SQIVND (reference sequence). The CDR3 is 14 amino acids. V was clipped by 3 bases and J by 4 bases, with 13 bases between them.

The chain uses TRBV30 and TRBJ2-7; D uncertain. The germline V gene encodes CDR1 GTSNPN and CDR2 SVGIG (reference sequence). V was pared by 0 bases and J by 5 bases, with 5 bases between. The CDR3 spans 11 residues. CDR3 protein: CAWSVRHEQYF. The CDR3 DNA reads TGTGCCTGGAGTGTAAGGCACGAGCAGTACTTC.

The sample holds one count of this clone. V and J are TRBV6-6 and TRBJ1-2; 7 bases align to TRBD1. The CDR3 runs 15 residues. V was pared by 5 bases and J by 6 bases, with 12 bases of the junction left unmatched. Germline V gene lookup returns CDR1 MNHNY and CDR2 SVGAGI (reference sequence). The CDR3 DNA follows: TGTGCCAGCAGTGGGGGTCTAGGGGGCTTGCATGGCTACACCTTC. As protein: CASSGGLGGLHGYTF.

The J gene is TRBJ1-2, the V gene TRBV19, with a weak D call TRBD1 (5 bases). V dropped 5 bases and J dropped 8 bases, with 18 bases sitting between them. Germline V gene sequence: CDR1 LNHDA, CDR2 SQIVND (reference sequence). The CDR3 runs 14 residues. The CDR3 here is CASSFQQASEGYTF. The DNA for the CDR3 is TGTGCCAGTAGTTTCCAACAGGCCTCGGAAGGCTACACCTTC.